Below, 9 T cell receptor beta chains from the same sample are listed, as sequenced in a study of T cells in Graves' hyperthyroidism and ophthalmopathy. RNA transcripts yielded amplified TCR beta CDR3 regions. Initially, a first-round RT-PCR of the TCR CDR3 employed the HTBI primer set. TCRdb reanalysed the multiplex PCR reads using MiXCR and keeps one entry per CDR3 protein. The repertoire holds approximately 49,000 distinct CDR3 sequences, about 53% seen once, with roughly a third in the top ten. The sequenced sample consisted of peripheral blood or thyroid tissue (not recorded which). All receptors come from a man between 18 and 29 years old with Graves' hyperthyroidism.

Worth noting for this clonotype: One junction end disagrees with the germline gene, perhaps due to a read error. The V call is TRBV2, the J call TRBJ1-6; TRBD1 might be the D (5 bases). Germline loops: CDR1 SNHLY, CDR2 FYNNEI. The length of the CDR3 is 15 residues. This CDR3 is CASSSGGPYNPPLHF. CDR3 coding DNA: TGTGCCAGCAGTAGCGGGGGTCCCTATAATCCACCCCTCCACTTT.

In this sample, this clonotype turned up a few times. V gene TRBV28 combines with J gene TRBJ2-7; TRBD2 agrees at 7 bases. With 0 bases clipped from V and 3 bases from J, the junction kept 17 bases outside the gene matches. The CDR3 totals 19 residues. Germline V gene sequence: CDR1 MDHEN, CDR2 SYDVKM. The DNA for the CDR3 is TGTGCCAGCAGTTTATGCGAGGGACTACACATTGACTCACACTACGAGCAGTACTTC. Translated, it gives CASSLCEGLHIDSHYEQYF.

Note on this clonotype: Here the CDR3 omits its conserved ending phenylalanine or tryptophan, so a read error is the likely source. The rearrangement joins TRBV7-9 to TRBJ1-4; D unresolved. V was shortened by 4 bases and J by 8 bases, with 20 bases between the two germline ends. This CDR3 has 16 amino acids. The germline CDR1 and CDR2 sequences are SEHNR and FQNEAQ (reference sequence). This CDR3 reads CASSSQFRKLPEKLFL. The CDR3 DNA reads as TGTGCCAGCAGCTCACAGTTTAGAAAATTGCCCGAAAAACTGTTTTTA.

This clonotype occurred many times. The CDR3 spells CASSLDRVKQYF. The CDR3 DNA reads as TGTGCCAGCAGTTTGGACAGGGTGAAGCAGTACTTC. The V and J genes are TRBV14 and TRBJ2-7; 8 positions match TRBD1. Germline-derived CDR1 and CDR2 are SGHDN and FVKESK. After removal of 6 bases from V and 8 bases from J, the junction contained 6 bases not matched to a gene. The length of the CDR3 is 12 residues.

V usage is TRBV20-1 and J usage is TRBJ2-5, with TRBD1 matching 7 bases. This CDR3 contains 12 residues. The germline V gene encodes CDR1 DFQATT and CDR2 SNEGSKA (reference sequence). Unmatched junction bases numbered 6, after V lost 8 bases and J lost 3 bases. The CDR3, as DNA: TGCAGTTCCGGCACAGGGGAAGAGACCCAGTACTTC. This sequence encodes CSSGTGEETQYF.

In regard to this clonotype: One end of the junction does not line up with germline, which may come from a read error. The rearrangement links TRBV20-1 to TRBJ1-6; D is uncertain. The CDR3 is 16 amino acids. Germline-derived CDR1 and CDR2 are DFQATT and SNEGSKA (reference sequence). Here the CDR3 reads CSAGDAGSSYNSPFHF. The CDR3 region has the DNA TGCAGTGCTGGAGATGCGGGTTCCTCTTATAATTCACCCTTCCACTTT.

Only one count was recorded for this clonotype. This chain uses TRBV15 with TRBJ1-3; possible D gene TRBD1, 5 bases. Trimming took 0 bases from V and 1 from J, leaving 7 bases between them. In germline, CDR1 is LNHNV, CDR2 YYDKDF (reference sequence). The CDR3 has 15 residues. The CDR3 coding sequence is TGTGCCACCAGCAGAGAGGGGGTTTCTGGAAACACCATATATTTT. Protein: CATSREGVSGNTIYF.

The chain uses TRBV7-2 and TRBJ1-5; D might be TRBD1 (6 bases). CDR1 is SGHTA and CDR2 is FQGNSA in the germline V gene. This CDR3 has 16 amino acids. Trimming removed 3 bases at V and 6 bases at J, with 18 bases between. DNA of the CDR3: TGTGCCAGCAGCTTGTCTGGGGACACGAGGAGTCAGCCCCAGCATTTT. Translation: CASSLSGDTRSQPQHF.

This clonotype was recorded many times. At one end, the junction sequence differs from germline, possibly due to a read error. This chain joins TRBV5-1 and TRBJ1-6, with 7 bases matching TRBD1. Germline values: CDR1 SGHRS, CDR2 YFSETQ. This CDR3 has 15 residues. The CDR3 nucleotides are TGCGCCAGCAGCTTACAGGGGTACGATAACTCACCCCTCCACTTT. Translation: CASSLQGYDNSPLHF.